The 28 T cell receptor beta chains below come from one sample, sequenced in a study of Graves' ophthalmopathy and Graves' hyperthyroidism. RNA transcripts yielded amplified TCR beta CDR3 regions. Second-round multiplex PCR came after a first-round RT-PCR that employed HTBI primers. MiXCR was run by TCRdb on the multiplex PCR reads, yielding one entry per CDR3 protein. The table has 1 million to 1.3 million distinct CDR3 sequences, 35% to 45% seen once. Sequencing used peripheral blood or thyroid tissue (not recorded which). The receptors derive from an adult man with Graves' hyperthyroidism.

This clonotype has only a few counts. The chain recombines TRBV10-3 with TRBJ2-7; D ambiguous. V was pared by 4 bases and J by 1 base, with 14 bases between. The germline CDR1 and CDR2 sequences are ENHRY and SYGVKD. CDR3 length: 15 residues. CDR3 sequence: CAISARVSGSYEQYF. CDR3 sequence (DNA): TGTGCCATCAGTGCTAGAGTGTCCGGATCCTACGAGCAGTACTTC.

This chain joins TRBV7-9 and TRBJ2-2, with 8 bases fitting TRBD1. Germline V gene sequence: CDR1 SEHNR, CDR2 FQNEAQ (reference sequence). The CDR3 covers 18 residues. With 1 base clipped from V and 0 bases from J, the junction kept 7 bases outside the gene matches. Written as DNA, the CDR3 is TGTGCCAGCAGCTTAGTAAGCCGGGGACAGGCGAACACCGGGGAGCTGTTTTTT. The encoded protein is CASSLVSRGQANTGELFF.

This clonotype has more than one count but fewer than ten. The chain uses TRBV9 and TRBJ2-3; tentatively, D is TRBD2 (6 bases). Trimming removed 1 base from V and 7 bases from J, with 22 bases in between. The CDR3 loop spans 17 amino acids. CDR1 is SGDLS and CDR2 is YYNGEE in the germline V gene. CDR3 in amino acids: CASSVTSGGAASNTQYF. The CDR3 nucleotides are TGTGCCAGCAGCGTAACGTCCGGCGGGGCCGCCTCGAATACGCAGTATTTT.

This clonotype occurred many times. This chain joins TRBV7-9 and TRBJ2-5; D is possibly TRBD1 (5 bases). This CDR3 spans 15 amino acids. The V end was cut by 4 bases, the J end by 1 base, with 13 bases between. Per the germline V gene, CDR1 is SEHNR and CDR2 is FQNEAQ (reference sequence). The CDR3 spells CASSSAGQIQETQYF. The CDR3 bases are TGTGCCAGCAGCTCGGCCGGACAAATCCAAGAGACCCAGTACTTC.

This clonotype was seen at least ten times. The chain combines TRBV15 with TRBJ2-5; perhaps TRBD1 as D (6 bases). V was cut by 6 bases and J by 5 bases, with 19 bases left in between. CDR1 LNHNV and CDR2 YYDKDF come from the germline V gene (reference sequence). The CDR3 has 15 amino acids. The CDR3 coding sequence is TGTGCCACCAGACCGAGTTCAGGGGATGGGGAGACCCAGTACTTC. It codes for CATRPSSGDGETQYF.

This clonotype was seen a handful of times. This chain uses TRBV7-3 with TRBJ2-2, with 7 bases identical to TRBD2. V trimming: 1 base; J trimming: 2 bases; junction bases outside the gene matches: 4. Looked up from germline, CDR1 is SGHTA and CDR2 is FQGTGA. This CDR3 spans 16 amino acids. The CDR3 region has the DNA TGTGCCAGCAGCTTAAACCCAGCGGGAAACACCGGGGAGCTGTTTTTT. Translation: CASSLNPAGNTGELFF.

This chain links TRBV28 with TRBJ1-2; D gene ambiguous. Germline assignment: CDR1 MDHEN and CDR2 SYDVKM. Between the trimmed V and J ends, which lost 5 bases and 6 bases, there was a span of 10 bases. The CDR3 has 12 residues. For the CDR3, the DNA is TGTGCCAGCAGTGGCTCCGGGAATGGCTACACCTTC. Its translation: CASSGSGNGYTF.

J is TRBJ1-5 and V is TRBV10-3, with 8 bases matching TRBD1. The V and J ends lost 3 bases and 5 bases, in that order; junction bases with no gene match: 12. The CDR3 consists of 17 residues. Germline V lookup: CDR1 ENHRY, CDR2 SYGVKD. Here the CDR3 DNA reads TGTGCCATCAGTGAATCAGGGGGCAGGACCGCACATCAGCCCCAGCATTTT. This gives the protein CAISESGGRTAHQPQHF.

This clonotype was counted a single time. This sequence joins TRBV10-3 and TRBJ2-1; 7 bases agree with TRBD2. Trimming removed 6 bases from V and 8 bases from J; junction bases left unmatched: 7. The CDR3 runs 13 residues. Germline assignment: CDR1 ENHRY and CDR2 SYGVKD. CDR3 in amino acids: CAIRAGVVHEQFF. The CDR3 DNA follows: TGTGCCATCAGGGCGGGGGTGGTCCATGAGCAGTTCTTC.

The V call is TRBV10-2, the J call TRBJ1-2, with TRBD1 identical over 10 bases. The ends lost 4 bases at V and 7 bases at J; junction bases unmatched: 3. CDR3 length equals 13 residues. CDR1 and CDR2 (germline): WSHSY, SAAADI. The CDR3 loop reads CASSVWTGGGYTF. CDR3 nucleotide sequence: TGCGCCAGCAGTGTGTGGACAGGGGGTGGCTACACCTTC.

In this sample, this clonotype turned up many times. A read error may be the cause here, since a much bigger clone is one base away. The chain combines TRBV6-1 with TRBJ1-5; D is undetermined. Germline V gene sequence: CDR1 MNHNS, CDR2 SASEGT. This CDR3 region has 13 residues. The V end was cut by 2 bases, the J end by 1 base, with 3 bases between. CDR3 protein: CASSERSNQPQHF. CDR3 DNA sequence: TGTGCCAGCAGTGAAAGGAGCAATCAGCCCCAGCATTTT.

V gene TRBV7-2 combines with J gene TRBJ2-5, with D unresolved. Germline CDR1 is SGHTA and CDR2 is FQGNSA. V was trimmed by 7 bases and J by 2 bases, leaving 8 bases between them. CDR3 length: 12 amino acids. The CDR3 nucleotides are TGTGCCAGCACCGGACCGCAAGAGACCCAGTACTTC. Its protein is CASTGPQETQYF.

A note on this clonotype: One end of the junction varies from germline; a read error may be responsible. The chain couples TRBV12-3 or TRBV12-4 to TRBJ1-1, with D tentatively TRBD1 (5 bases). CDR3 length equals 16 residues. The chain's CDR3 is CASSQVPPGRNTEAFF. The CDR3 DNA sequence: TGCGCCAGCAGCCAAGTCCCACCGGGACGGAACACTGAAGCTTTCTTT.

As concerns this clonotype: This sequence may be a read error, since a much larger clone differs from it by one base. The CDR3 coding sequence is TGTGCCAGCAGCAACAGACGGGGGCGTACAGAGCAGTACTTC. Its translation is CASSNRRGRTEQYF. V is TRBV7-7 and J is TRBJ2-7; D might be TRBD1 or TRBD2, each matching 6 bases. The CDR3 spans 14 residues. Germline CDR1 and CDR2: SSHAT and FNYEAQ (reference sequence). V lost 5 bases and J lost 7, with 18 bases in between.

Regarding this clonotype: The CDR3 does not close with the conserved phenylalanine or tryptophan, likely indicating a read error. Because the CDR3's place on the DNA is in doubt, the DNA is left out and the CDR3 is given as listed by TCRdb. This chain links TRBV20-1 with TRBJ1-3. Germline CDR1 reads DFQATT; CDR2 reads SNEGSKA (reference sequence). The CDR3 sequence runs 9 residues, both termini included. CDR3 sequence: CSARDLRLA.

The CDR3: CAIRSTRSKETQYF. CDR3 DNA sequence: TGTGCCATCAGGTCGACTCGTTCTAAAGAGACCCAGTACTTC. This chain joins TRBV10-3 and TRBJ2-5, with D unclear. This CDR3 comprises 14 residues. V dropped 6 bases and J dropped 3 bases, with 14 bases sitting between them. Germline V gives CDR1 ENHRY, CDR2 SYGVKD.

Of note for this clonotype: One end of the junction does not line up with germline, which may come from a read error. The rearrangement joins TRBV15 to TRBJ1-5; no reliable D call. Germline lookup yields CDR1 LNHNV and CDR2 YYDKDF (reference sequence). The CDR3 sequence is 15 residues long. CDR3 residues: CASSLSGARNQPQHF. In nucleotides, the CDR3 is TGCGCCAGCAGCTTGAGCGGCGCCAGGAATCAGCCCCAGCATTTT.

About this clonotype: At one of its ends the junction is not consistent with the germline gene, which may arise from a read error. V and J are TRBV29-1 and TRBJ1-1; 7 nucleotides agree with TRBD1. This CDR3 spans 13 amino acids. Per the germline V gene, CDR1 is SQVTM and CDR2 is ANQGSEA. CDR3 protein: CSFEGARLTEAFF. CDR3 bases: TGCAGCTTTGAGGGGGCGCGCCTCACTGAAGCTTTCTTT.

The chain carries TRBV10-3 and TRBJ1-5, with TRBD1 matching over 9 bases. The trim removed 8 bases at V and 7 bases at J, leaving 3 bases unmatched. The CDR3 is 12 amino acids. From germline, CDR1 is ENHRY and CDR2 SYGVKD. CDR3 sequence reads: CAIRQGGQPQHF. The CDR3 DNA follows: TGTGCCATCCGACAGGGGGGACAGCCCCAGCATTTT.

This clonotype occurred many times. V and J are TRBV5-1 and TRBJ1-1; D is ambiguous. The V end lost 2 bases, the J end lost 3 bases, and 8 bases lay between the germline ends. The length of the CDR3 is 13 residues. The germline V gene has CDR1 SGHRS and CDR2 YFSETQ. The CDR3 protein is CASSFGMDTEAFF. CDR3 coding DNA: TGCGCCAGCAGCTTCGGGATGGACACTGAAGCTTTCTTT.

This clonotype has a handful of counts. V gene TRBV11-2 combines with J gene TRBJ2-7; a weak D match, TRBD1 (5 bases). Looked up from germline, CDR1 is SGHAT and CDR2 is FQNNGV. Trimming pared 4 bases from V and 5 bases from J, leaving 12 bases between. CDR3 size: 13 residues. CDR3 nucleotide sequence: TGTGCCAGCAGCTCGGACAAGCGCCACGAGCAGTACTTC. Translating gives CASSSDKRHEQYF.

This clonotype was observed many times. The V and J genes are TRBV20-1 and TRBJ1-2, with a possible D match to TRBD1 (5 bases). The germline V gene has CDR1 DFQATT and CDR2 SNEGSKA (reference sequence). V shed 1 base and J shed 4 bases, with 13 bases lying between them. CDR3 length equals 14 residues. The CDR3 bases are TGCAGTGCTAGAGTGACGAGGGACTTCTATGGCTACACCTTC. Its translation: CSARVTRDFYGYTF.

The chain couples TRBV24-1 to TRBJ1-5, with D uncertain. The CDR3 length is 12 residues. Trimming took 8 bases from V and 6 from J, leaving 10 bases between them. Germline values: CDR1 KGHDR, CDR2 SFDVKD. The CDR3 loop reads CATKGVGQPQHF. CDR3 sequence (DNA): TGTGCCACCAAAGGTGTTGGTCAGCCCCAGCATTTT.

The chain combines TRBV2 with TRBJ2-2; D not resolved. Trimming took 2 bases from V and 4 from J, leaving 11 bases between them. The V gene's germline CDR1 is SNHLY and CDR2 FYNNEI. The CDR3 runs to 15 residues. CDR3 residues: CASSENEVATGELFF. In nucleotides, the CDR3 is TGTGCCAGCAGTGAAAATGAGGTGGCCACCGGGGAGCTGTTTTTT. The full variable domain, rest sourced from reference TRBV2 and TRBJ2-2, is EPEVTQTPSHQVTQMGQEVILRCVPISNHLYFYWYRQILGQKVEFLVSFYNNEISEKSEIFDDQFSVERPDGSNFTLKIRSTKLEDSAMYFCASSENEVATGELFFGEGSRLTVL.

This chain uses TRBV2 with TRBJ2-7; 11 bases line up with TRBD1. The germline CDR1 and CDR2 sequences are SNHLY and FYNNEI. V shed 8 bases and J 5 bases; nucleotides not matched to a gene: 5. This CDR3 region has 13 residues. CDR3 DNA sequence: TGTGCCAGCGTTGGACAGGGGGCTGACGAGCAGTACTTC. It translates to CASVGQGADEQYF. Full variable domain (outside the CDR3, taken from reference TRBV2 and TRBJ2-7): EPEVTQTPSHQVTQMGQEVILRCVPISNHLYFYWYRQILGQKVEFLVSFYNNEISEKSEIFDDQFSVERPDGSNFTLKIRSTKLEDSAMYFCASVGQGADEQYFGPGTRLTVT.

This clonotype showed up many times. One end of the junction varies from germline; a read error may be responsible. J is TRBJ1-4 and V is TRBV2; no clear D. CDR1 and CDR2 from the germline V gene are SNHLY and FYNNEI. This CDR3 comprises 15 residues. The CDR3 reads CASIGGVTTNEKLFF. In DNA form, the CDR3 reads TGTGCCAGCATCGGTGGAGTCACAACGAATGAAAAACTGTTTTTT.

This clonotype has a count of ten or more. The rearrangement uses TRBV4-3 and TRBJ2-5; D is uncertain. CDR3 length: 14 amino acids. In germline, CDR1 is LGHNA, CDR2 YSLEER. V gave up 3 bases and J gave up 2 bases, with 10 bases separating them. The CDR3 protein is CASSQSWGQETQYF. CDR3 DNA sequence: TGCGCCAGCAGCCAGTCGTGGGGACAAGAGACCCAGTACTTC.

The chain couples TRBV5-1 to TRBJ1-6; D gene ambiguous. The CDR3 runs to 13 residues. The germline V gene has CDR1 SGHRS and CDR2 YFSETQ. V lost 0 bases and J lost 10, with 8 bases in between. Here the CDR3 reads CASSLELKSPLHF. Written as DNA, the CDR3 is TGCGCCAGCAGCTTGGAGTTAAAGTCACCCCTCCACTTT.